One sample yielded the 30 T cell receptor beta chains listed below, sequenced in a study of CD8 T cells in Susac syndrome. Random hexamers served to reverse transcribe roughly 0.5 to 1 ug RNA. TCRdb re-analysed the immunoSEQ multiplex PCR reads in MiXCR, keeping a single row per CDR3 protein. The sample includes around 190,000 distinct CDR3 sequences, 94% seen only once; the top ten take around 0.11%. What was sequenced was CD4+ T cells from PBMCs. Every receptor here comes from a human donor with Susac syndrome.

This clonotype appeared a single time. The CDR3 coding sequence is TGTGCCAGCAGCCCCGCTTTGCGGATTAGCTACAATGAGCAGTTCTTC. Amino acids: CASSPALRISYNEQFF. This rearrangement joins TRBV7-2 to TRBJ2-1, with D uncertain. The CDR3 extends over 16 amino acids. CDR1 is SGHTA, CDR2 FQGNSA, per germline. Trimming took 5 bases from V and 3 from J, leaving 17 bases between them.

The CDR3 reads CSGGQMNTEAFF. CDR3 DNA sequence: TGCAGCGGGGGACAGATGAACACTGAAGCTTTCTTT. This sequence joins TRBV29-1 and TRBJ1-1; 7 nucleotides align to TRBD1. Germline loops: CDR1 SQVTM, CDR2 ANQGSEA. V was clipped by 7 bases and J by 0 bases; unmatched bases: 2. This CDR3 contains 12 residues.

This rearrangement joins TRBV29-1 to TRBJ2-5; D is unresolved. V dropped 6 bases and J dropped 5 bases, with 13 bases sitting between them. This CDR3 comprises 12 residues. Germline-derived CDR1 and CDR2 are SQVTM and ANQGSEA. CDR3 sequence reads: CSVPLGSETQYF. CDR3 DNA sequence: TGCAGCGTGCCCCTTGGCTCGGAGACCCAGTACTTC.

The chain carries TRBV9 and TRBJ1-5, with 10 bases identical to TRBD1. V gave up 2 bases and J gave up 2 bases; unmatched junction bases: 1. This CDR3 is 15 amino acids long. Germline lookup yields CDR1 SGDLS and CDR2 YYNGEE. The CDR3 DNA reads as TGTGCCAGCAGCGTCGGGACAGGGGGCAATCAGCCCCAGCATTTT. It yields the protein CASSVGTGGNQPQHF.

For the CDR3, the DNA is TGTGCCAGCAGTTTATCGGCTGGGCAGGGTAACTATGGCTACACCTTC. It is translated as CASSLSAGQGNYGYTF. This chain uses TRBV27 with TRBJ1-2, with D tentatively TRBD1 (5 bases). The V end lost 0 bases, the J end lost 1 base, and 12 bases lay between the germline ends. CDR1 and CDR2 (germline): MNHEY, SMNVEV (reference sequence). This CDR3 spans 16 amino acids.

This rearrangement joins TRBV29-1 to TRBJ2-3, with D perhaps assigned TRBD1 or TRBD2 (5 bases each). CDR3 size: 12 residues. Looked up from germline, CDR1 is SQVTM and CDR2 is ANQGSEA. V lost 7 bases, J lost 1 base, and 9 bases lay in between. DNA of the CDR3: TGCAGCGGGGACGTTGGCACAGATACGCAGTATTTT. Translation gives CSGDVGTDTQYF.

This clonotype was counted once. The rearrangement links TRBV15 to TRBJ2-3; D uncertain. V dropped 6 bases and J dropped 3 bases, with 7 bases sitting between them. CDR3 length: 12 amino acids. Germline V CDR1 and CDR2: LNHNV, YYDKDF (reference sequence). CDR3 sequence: CATSVMTDTQYF. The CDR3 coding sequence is TGTGCCACCAGTGTGATGACAGATACGCAGTATTTT. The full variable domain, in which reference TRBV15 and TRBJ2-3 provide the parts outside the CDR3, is DAMVIQNPRYQVTQFGKPVTLSCSQTLNHNVMYWYQQKSSQAPKLLFHYYDKDFNNEADTPDNFQSRRPNTSFCFLDIRSPGLGDTAMYLCATSVMTDTQYFGPGTRLTVL.

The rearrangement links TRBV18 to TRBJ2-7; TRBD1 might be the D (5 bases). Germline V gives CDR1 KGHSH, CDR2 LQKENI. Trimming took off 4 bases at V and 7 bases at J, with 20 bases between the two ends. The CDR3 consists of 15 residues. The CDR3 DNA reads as TGTGCCAGCTCACTGTACGACAGCCTAATGGGGGAGCAGTACTTC. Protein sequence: CASSLYDSLMGEQYF. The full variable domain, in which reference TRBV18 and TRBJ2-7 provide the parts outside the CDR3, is NAGVMQNPRHLVRRRGQEARLRCSPMKGHSHVYWYRQLPEEGLKFMVYLQKENIIDESGMPKERFSAEFPKEGPSILRIQQVVRGDSAAYFCASSLYDSLMGEQYFGPGTRLTVT.

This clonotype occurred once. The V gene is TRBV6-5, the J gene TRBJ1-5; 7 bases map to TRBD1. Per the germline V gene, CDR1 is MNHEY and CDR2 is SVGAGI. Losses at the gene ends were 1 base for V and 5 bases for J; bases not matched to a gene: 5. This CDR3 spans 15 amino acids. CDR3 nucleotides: TGTGCCAGCAGTTACTGGACAGGCTGTTATCAGCCCCAGCATTTT. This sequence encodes CASSYWTGCYQPQHF.

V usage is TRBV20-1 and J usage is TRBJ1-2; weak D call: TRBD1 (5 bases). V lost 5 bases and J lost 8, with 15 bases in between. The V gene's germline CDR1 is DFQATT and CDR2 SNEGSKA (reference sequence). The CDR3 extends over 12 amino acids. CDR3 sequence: CSASSGNRGYTF. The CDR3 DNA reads TGCAGTGCTTCTTCAGGGAATCGGGGCTACACCTTC.

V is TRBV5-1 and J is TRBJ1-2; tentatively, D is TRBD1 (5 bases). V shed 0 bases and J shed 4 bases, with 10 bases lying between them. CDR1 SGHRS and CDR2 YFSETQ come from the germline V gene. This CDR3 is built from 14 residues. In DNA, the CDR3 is TGCGCCAGCAGCTTGGTTGAGGGGACCTATGGCTACACCTTC. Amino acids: CASSLVEGTYGYTF.

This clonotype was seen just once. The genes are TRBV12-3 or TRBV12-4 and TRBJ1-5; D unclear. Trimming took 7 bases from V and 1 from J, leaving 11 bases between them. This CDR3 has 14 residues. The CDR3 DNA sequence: TGTGCCAGCACCGCGACTAAGAGCAATCAGCCCCAGCATTTT. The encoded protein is CASTATKSNQPQHF.

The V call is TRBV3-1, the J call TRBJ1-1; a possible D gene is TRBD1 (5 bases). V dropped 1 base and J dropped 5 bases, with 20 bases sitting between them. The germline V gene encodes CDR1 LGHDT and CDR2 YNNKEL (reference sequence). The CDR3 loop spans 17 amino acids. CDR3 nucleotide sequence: TGTGCCAGCAGCCAAGGTCTTCAAGGGCAGGGTAGGACTGAAGCTTTCTTT. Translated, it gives CASSQGLQGQGRTEAFF. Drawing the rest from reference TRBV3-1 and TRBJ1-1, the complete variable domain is DTAVSQTPKYLVTQMGNDKSIKCEQNLGHDTMYWYKQDSKKFLKIMFSYNNKELIINETVPNRFSPKSPDKAHLNLHINSLELGDSAVYFCASSQGLQGQGRTEAFFGQGTRLTVV.

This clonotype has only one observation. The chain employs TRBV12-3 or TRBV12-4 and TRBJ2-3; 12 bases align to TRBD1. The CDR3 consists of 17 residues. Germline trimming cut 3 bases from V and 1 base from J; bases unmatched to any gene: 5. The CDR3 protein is CASSFGTGGEGTDTQYF. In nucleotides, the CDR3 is TGTGCCAGCAGTTTCGGGACAGGGGGCGAGGGCACAGATACGCAGTATTTT.

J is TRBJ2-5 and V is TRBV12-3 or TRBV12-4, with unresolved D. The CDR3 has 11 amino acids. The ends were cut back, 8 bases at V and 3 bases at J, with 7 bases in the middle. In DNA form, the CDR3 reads TGTGCCAGCTCCAACGAAGAGACCCAGTACTTC. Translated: CASSNEETQYF.

CDR3 amino acids: CSVEEGFMNTEAFF. For the CDR3, the DNA is TGCAGCGTTGAAGAGGGGTTTATGAACACTGAAGCTTTCTTT. V is TRBV29-1 and J is TRBJ1-1; no firm D call. The CDR3 has 14 amino acids. Germline CDR1 reads SQVTM; CDR2 reads ANQGSEA. The V end lost 0 bases, the J end lost 0 bases, and 8 bases lay between the germline ends. The full variable domain, with the rest looked up from reference TRBV29-1 and TRBJ1-1, is SAVISQKPSRDICQRGTSLTIQCQVDSQVTMMFWYRQQPGQSLTLIATANQGSEATYESGFVIDKFPISRPNLTFSTLTVSNMSPEDSSIYLCSVEEGFMNTEAFFGQGTRLTVV.

CDR3 bases: TGTGCCAGCAGGTTCACAGGGGCTGGGGCCAACGTCCTGACTTTC. This gives the protein CASRFTGAGANVLTF. The chain is built from TRBV12-3 or TRBV12-4 and TRBJ2-6; 7 nucleotides agree with TRBD1. CDR3 size: 15 residues. Trimming took 6 bases from V and 2 from J; bases not matched to a gene: 4.

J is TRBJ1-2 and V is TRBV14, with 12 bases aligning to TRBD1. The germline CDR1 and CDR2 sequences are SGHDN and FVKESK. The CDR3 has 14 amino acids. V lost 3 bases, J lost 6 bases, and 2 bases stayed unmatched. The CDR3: CASSHGTGGNGYTF. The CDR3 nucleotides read TGTGCCAGCAGCCACGGGACAGGGGGCAATGGCTACACCTTC.

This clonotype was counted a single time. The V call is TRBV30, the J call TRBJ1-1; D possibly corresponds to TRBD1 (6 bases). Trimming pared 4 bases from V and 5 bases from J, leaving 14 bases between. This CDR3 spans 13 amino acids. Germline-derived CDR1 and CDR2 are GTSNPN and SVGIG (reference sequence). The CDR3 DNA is TGTGCCTGGACGGGGGCGCGAGGTACTGAAGCTTTCTTT. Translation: CAWTGARGTEAFF.

This CDR3 is CASSITGTSNTGELFF. CDR3 sequence (DNA): TGTGCCAGCAGTATAACCGGGACATCGAACACCGGGGAGCTGTTTTTT. The chain recombines TRBV6-1 with TRBJ2-2; tentatively, D is TRBD1 (6 bases). V lost 5 bases, J lost 0 bases, and 13 bases lay in between. The CDR3 contains 16 residues. Germline CDR1 MNHNS, CDR2 SASEGT.

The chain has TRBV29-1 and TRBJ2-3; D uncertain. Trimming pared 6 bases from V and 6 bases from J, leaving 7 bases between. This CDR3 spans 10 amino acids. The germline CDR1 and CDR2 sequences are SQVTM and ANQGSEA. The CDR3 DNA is TGCAGCGTCCAGGCGGATACGCAGTATTTT. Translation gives CSVQADTQYF.

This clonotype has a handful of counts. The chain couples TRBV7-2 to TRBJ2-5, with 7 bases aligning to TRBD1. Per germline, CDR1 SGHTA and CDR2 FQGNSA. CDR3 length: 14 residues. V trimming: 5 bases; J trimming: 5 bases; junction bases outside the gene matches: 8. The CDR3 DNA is TGTGCCAGCAGCACGGACAGGTGGATCGAGACCCAGTACTTC. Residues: CASSTDRWIETQYF.

The CDR3 sequence: CASSLDREREQFF. The CDR3 nucleotides read TGTGCCAGCAGCTTGGACAGGGAACGCGAGCAGTTCTTC. The V gene is TRBV5-4, the J gene TRBJ2-1; tentative D call: TRBD1 (6 bases). V lost 0 bases, J lost 10 bases, and 11 bases lay in between. Germline-derived CDR1 and CDR2 are SGHNT and YYREEE (reference sequence). This CDR3 region has 13 residues.

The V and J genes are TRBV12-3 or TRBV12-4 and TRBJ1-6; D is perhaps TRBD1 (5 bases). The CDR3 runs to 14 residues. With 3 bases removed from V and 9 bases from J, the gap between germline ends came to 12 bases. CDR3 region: CASSFPRDGSPLHF. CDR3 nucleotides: TGTGCCAGCAGTTTTCCCAGGGATGGTTCACCCCTCCACTTT.

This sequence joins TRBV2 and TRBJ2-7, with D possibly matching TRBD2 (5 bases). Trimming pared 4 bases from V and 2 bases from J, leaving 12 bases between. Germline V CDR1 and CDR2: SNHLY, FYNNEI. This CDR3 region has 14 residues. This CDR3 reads CASSGSRATYEQYF. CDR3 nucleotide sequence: TGTGCCAGCAGTGGGTCGCGGGCCACCTACGAGCAGTACTTC.

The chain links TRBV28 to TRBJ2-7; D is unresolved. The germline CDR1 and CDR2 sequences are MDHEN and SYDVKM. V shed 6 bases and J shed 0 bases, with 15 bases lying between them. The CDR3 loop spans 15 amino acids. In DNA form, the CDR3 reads TGTGCCAGCAGCACCCCCGACCGCTACTCCTACGAGCAGTACTTC. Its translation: CASSTPDRYSYEQYF. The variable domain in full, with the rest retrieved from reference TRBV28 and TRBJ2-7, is DVKVTQSSRYLVKRTGEKVFLECVQDMDHENMFWYRQDPGLGLRLIYFSYDVKMKEKGDIPEGYSVSREKKERFSLILESASTNQTSMYLCASSTPDRYSYEQYFGPGTRLTVT.

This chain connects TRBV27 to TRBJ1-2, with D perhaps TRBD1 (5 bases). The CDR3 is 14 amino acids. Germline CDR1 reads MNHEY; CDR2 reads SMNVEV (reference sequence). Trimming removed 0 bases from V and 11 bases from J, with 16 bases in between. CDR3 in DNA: TGTGCCAGCAGTTTATCGATTGGGCCAGGGAAATACACCTTC. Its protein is CASSLSIGPGKYTF.

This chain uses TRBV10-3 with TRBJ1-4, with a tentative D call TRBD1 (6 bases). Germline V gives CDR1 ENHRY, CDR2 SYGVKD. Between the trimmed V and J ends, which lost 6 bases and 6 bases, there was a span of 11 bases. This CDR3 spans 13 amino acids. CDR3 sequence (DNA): TGTGCCATCAGCACAGGGCGGGATGAAAAACTGTTTTTT. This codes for CAISTGRDEKLFF.

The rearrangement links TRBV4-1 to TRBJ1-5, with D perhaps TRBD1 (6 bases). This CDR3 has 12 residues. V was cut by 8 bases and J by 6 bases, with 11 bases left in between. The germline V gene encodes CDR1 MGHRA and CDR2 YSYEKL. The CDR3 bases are TGCGCCAGCCAGGGGCTGGGTCAGCCCCAGCATTTT. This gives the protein CASQGLGQPQHF.

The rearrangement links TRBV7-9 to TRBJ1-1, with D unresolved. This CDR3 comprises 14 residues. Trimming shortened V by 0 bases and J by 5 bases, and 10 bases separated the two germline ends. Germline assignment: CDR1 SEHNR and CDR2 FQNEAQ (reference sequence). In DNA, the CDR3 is TGTGCCAGCAGCTTAGCGCACTCGACGACTGAAGCTTTCTTT. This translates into CASSLAHSTTEAFF.